This T cell receptor (beta chain) was identified in a study of technical replicates of blood from a handful of donors. V dropped 0 bases and J dropped 0 bases, with 10 bases sitting between them. The CDR3 has 15 amino acids. CDR1 SGHNT and CDR2 YYREEE come from the germline V gene (reference sequence). Assay: immunoSEQ multiplex PCR; the TCRdb copy retains only in-frame clones and omits some. The table has tens of thousands of clones, about 92% seen once; the top ten hold about 0.26%. The TCR originated in a human donor in good health. The V call is TRBV5-4, the J call TRBJ2-7, with TRBD2 as a possible D gene (6 bases). Material for sequencing was T cells isolated from PBMCs. The CDR3 DNA is TGTGCCAGCAGCTTGGAACGGGGGAACTCCTACGAGCAGTACTTC. Translation gives CASSLERGNSYEQYF.